The 4 T cell receptor beta chains below were found in one sample sequenced in a study of shared clonotypes between healthy human individuals. The method was immunoSEQ multiplex PCR; TCRdb's version includes in-frame clones alone and lacks a portion of them. Among roughly 1 million clones listed, 75% were seen once. Material: memory CD4+ T cells sorted from blood. The subset denotes: CD45RA-negative fraction. These TCRs come from a man younger than 35 in good health.

About this clone itself: A far more abundant clone sits one base away, making this likely a read error. The chain uses TRBV6-1 and TRBJ1-1, with D tentatively TRBD1 (6 bases). V was trimmed by 9 bases and J by 0 bases, leaving 11 bases between them. CDR3 length equals 13 residues. Germline-derived CDR1 and CDR2 are MNHNS and SASEGT. The chain's CDR3 is CASRDILNTEAFF. For the CDR3, the DNA is TGTGCCAGTCGGGACATCCTGAACACTGAAGCTTTCTTT.

V usage is TRBV6-1 and J usage is TRBJ1-1; 9 nucleotides agree with TRBD1. Germline loops: CDR1 MNHNS, CDR2 SASEGT. Germline trimming cut 6 bases from V and 11 bases from J; bases unmatched to any gene: 10. The CDR3 loop spans 13 amino acids. For the CDR3, the DNA is TGTGCCAGCAGGGAAACAGGGGGCATGGGGGCTTTCTTT. Its translation: CASRETGGMGAFF.

The chain has TRBV6-5 and TRBJ2-3, with a possible D match to TRBD1 (8 bases). From germline, CDR1 is MNHEY and CDR2 SVGAGI. The CDR3 contains 15 residues. Trimming stripped 4 bases from V and 3 bases from J, with 14 bases between. The CDR3 DNA follows: TGTGCCAGCAGTTCAGAACAGGGGGGGACAGATACGCAGTATTTT. Translating it yields CASSSEQGGTDTQYF.

CDR3 nucleotides: TGCGCCAGCAGCTTCCCGGGACAGGCTTTCTCCTACGAGCAGTACTTC. Protein sequence: CASSFPGQAFSYEQYF. The V call is TRBV5-1, the J call TRBJ2-7, with 8 bases aligning to TRBD1. The CDR3 runs 16 residues. Germline V gene lookup returns CDR1 SGHRS and CDR2 YFSETQ. The trim removed 2 bases at V and 0 bases at J, leaving 7 bases unmatched.